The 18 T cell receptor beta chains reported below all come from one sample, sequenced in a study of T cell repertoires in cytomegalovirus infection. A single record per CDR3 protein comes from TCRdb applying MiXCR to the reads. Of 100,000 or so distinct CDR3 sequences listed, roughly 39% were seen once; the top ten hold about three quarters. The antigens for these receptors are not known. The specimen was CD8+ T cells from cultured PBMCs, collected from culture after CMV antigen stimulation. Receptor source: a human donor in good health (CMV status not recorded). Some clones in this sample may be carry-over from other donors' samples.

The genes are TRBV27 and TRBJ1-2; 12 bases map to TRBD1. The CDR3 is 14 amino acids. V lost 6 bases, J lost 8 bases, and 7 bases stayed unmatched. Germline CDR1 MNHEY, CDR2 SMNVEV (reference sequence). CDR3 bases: TGTGCCAGCAGAGGGACAGGGGGCGCGGAAGGCTACACCTTC. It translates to CASRGTGGAEGYTF.

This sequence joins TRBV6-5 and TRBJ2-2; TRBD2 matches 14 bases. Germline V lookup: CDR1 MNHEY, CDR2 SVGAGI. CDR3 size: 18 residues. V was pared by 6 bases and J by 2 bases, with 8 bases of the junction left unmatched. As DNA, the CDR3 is TGTGCCAGCAGCTTAGGACTAGCGGGGGGACCTAACACCGGGGAGCTGTTTTTT. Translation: CASSLGLAGGPNTGELFF.

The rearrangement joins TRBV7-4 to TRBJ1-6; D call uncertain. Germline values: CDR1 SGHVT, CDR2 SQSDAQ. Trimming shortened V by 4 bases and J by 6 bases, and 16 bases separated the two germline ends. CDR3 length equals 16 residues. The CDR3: CASSSRHGVANSPLHF. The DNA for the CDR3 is TGTGCCAGCAGCTCTCGTCACGGGGTTGCTAATTCACCCCTCCACTTT.

Here the CDR3 DNA reads TGTGCCAGCAGCTTAGCGTACTCCTACGAGCAGTACTTC. Encoded protein: CASSLAYSYEQYF. The chain joins TRBV11-1 to TRBJ2-7; unclear D gene. The V end lost 0 bases, the J end lost 0 bases, and 3 bases lay between the germline ends. The CDR3 covers 13 residues. Germline lookup yields CDR1 SGHAT and CDR2 FQDESV (reference sequence).

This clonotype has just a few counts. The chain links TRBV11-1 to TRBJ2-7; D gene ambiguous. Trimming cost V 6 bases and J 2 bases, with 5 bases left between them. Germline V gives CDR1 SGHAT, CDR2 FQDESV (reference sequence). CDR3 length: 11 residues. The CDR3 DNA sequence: TGTGCCAGCAGTCGGGCCTACGAGCAGTACTTC. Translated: CASSRAYEQYF. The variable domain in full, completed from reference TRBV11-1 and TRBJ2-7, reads EAEVAQSPRYKITEKSQAVAFWCDPISGHATLYWYRQILGQGPELLVQFQDESVVDDSQLPKDRFSAERLKGVDSTLKIQPAELGDSAMYLCASSRAYEQYFGPGTRLTVT.

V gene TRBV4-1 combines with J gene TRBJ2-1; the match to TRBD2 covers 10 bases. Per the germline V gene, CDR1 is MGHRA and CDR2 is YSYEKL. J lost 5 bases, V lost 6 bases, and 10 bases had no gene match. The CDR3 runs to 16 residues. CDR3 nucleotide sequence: TGCGCCAGCAGTCAGTTAAGCGGGGGGGCACACAATGAGCAGTTCTTC. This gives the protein CASSQLSGGAHNEQFF.

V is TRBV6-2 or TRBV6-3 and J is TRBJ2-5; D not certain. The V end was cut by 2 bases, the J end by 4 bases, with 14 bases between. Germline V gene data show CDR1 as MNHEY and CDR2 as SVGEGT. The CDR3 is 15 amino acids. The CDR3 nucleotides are TGTGCCAGCAGTTACGGGAATCGAGGATCAGAGACCCAGTACTTC. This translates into CASSYGNRGSETQYF.

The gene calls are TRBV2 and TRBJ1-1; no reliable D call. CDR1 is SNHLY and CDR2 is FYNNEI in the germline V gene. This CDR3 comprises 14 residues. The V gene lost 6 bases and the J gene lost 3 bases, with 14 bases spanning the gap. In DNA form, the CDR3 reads TGTGCCAGCAGCGACGGGCTAAAGGACACTGAAGCTTTCTTT. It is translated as CASSDGLKDTEAFF.

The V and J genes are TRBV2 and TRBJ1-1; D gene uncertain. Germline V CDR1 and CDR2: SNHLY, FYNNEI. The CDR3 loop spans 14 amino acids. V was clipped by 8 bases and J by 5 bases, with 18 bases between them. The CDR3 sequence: CASYAGRTVTEAFF. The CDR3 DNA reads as TGTGCCAGCTACGCTGGACGGACGGTAACTGAAGCTTTCTTT.

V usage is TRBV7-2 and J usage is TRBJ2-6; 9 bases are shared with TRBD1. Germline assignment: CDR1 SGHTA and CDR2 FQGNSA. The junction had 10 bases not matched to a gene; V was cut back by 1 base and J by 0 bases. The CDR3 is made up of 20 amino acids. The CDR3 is CASSLDGTGSGPSGANVLTF. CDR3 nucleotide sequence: TGTGCCAGCAGCTTAGACGGGACAGGGTCAGGTCCCTCTGGGGCCAACGTCCTGACTTTC.

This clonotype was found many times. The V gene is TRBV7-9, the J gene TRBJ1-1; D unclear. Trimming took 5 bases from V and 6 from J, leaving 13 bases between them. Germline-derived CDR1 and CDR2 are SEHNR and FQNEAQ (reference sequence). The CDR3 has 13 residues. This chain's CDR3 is CASSPPRLAEAFF. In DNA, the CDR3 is TGTGCCAGCAGCCCACCGCGATTAGCTGAAGCTTTCTTT. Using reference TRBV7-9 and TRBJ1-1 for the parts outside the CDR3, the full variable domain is DTGVSQNPRHKITKRGQNVTFRCDPISEHNRLYWYRQTLGQGPEFLTYFQNEAQLEKSRLLSDRFSAERPKGSFSTLEIQRTEQGDSAMYLCASSPPRLAEAFFGQGTRLTVV.

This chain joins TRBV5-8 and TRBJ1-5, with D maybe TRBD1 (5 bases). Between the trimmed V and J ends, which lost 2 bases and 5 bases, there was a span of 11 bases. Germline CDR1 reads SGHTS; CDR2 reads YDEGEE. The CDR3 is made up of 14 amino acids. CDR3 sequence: CASSLQARDQPQHF. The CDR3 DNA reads TGTGCCAGCAGCTTACAGGCTAGGGATCAGCCCCAGCATTTT.

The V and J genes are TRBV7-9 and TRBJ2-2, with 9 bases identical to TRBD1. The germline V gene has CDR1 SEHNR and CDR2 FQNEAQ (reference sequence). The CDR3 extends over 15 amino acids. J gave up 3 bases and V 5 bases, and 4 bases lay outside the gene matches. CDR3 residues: CASSLRDRDTGELFF. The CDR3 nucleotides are TGTGCCAGCAGCCTAAGGGACAGGGACACCGGGGAGCTGTTTTTT. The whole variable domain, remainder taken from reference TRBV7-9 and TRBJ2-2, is DTGVSQNPRHKITKRGQNVTFRCDPISEHNRLYWYRQTLGQGPEFLTYFQNEAQLEKSRLLSDRFSAERPKGSFSTLEIQRTEQGDSAMYLCASSLRDRDTGELFFGEGSRLTVL.

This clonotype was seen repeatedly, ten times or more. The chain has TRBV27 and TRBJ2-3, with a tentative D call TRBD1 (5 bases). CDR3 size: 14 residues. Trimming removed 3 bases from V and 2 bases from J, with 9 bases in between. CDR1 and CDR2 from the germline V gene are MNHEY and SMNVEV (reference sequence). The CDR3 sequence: CASSFQDNTDTQYF. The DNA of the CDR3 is TGTGCCAGCAGTTTCCAGGACAACACAGATACGCAGTATTTT.

The CDR3 bases are TGCGCCAGCAGCCAAGTCGGGCGGGACAGAGATCAGCCCCAGCATTTT. Its protein is CASSQVGRDRDQPQHF. The chain is built from TRBV4-1 and TRBJ1-5, with 7 positions matching TRBD1. The CDR3 loop spans 16 amino acids. Germline loops: CDR1 MGHRA, CDR2 YSYEKL. V shed 1 base and J 5 bases; nucleotides not matched to a gene: 8.

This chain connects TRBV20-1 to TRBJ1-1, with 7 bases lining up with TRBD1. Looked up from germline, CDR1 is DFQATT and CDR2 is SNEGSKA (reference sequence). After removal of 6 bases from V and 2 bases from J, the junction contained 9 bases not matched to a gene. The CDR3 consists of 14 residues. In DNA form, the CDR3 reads TGCAGTGCAACAGGGGTAGTGGTAAACACTGAAGCTTTCTTT. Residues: CSATGVVVNTEAFF.

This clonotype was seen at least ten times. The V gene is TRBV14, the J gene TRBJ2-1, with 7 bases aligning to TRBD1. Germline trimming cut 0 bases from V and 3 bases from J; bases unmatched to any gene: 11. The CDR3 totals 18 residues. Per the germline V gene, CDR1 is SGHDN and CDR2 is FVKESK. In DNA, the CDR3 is TGTGCCAGCAGCCAAGATGCCGGGACAGACCCGGACTACAATGAGCAGTTCTTC. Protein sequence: CASSQDAGTDPDYNEQFF.

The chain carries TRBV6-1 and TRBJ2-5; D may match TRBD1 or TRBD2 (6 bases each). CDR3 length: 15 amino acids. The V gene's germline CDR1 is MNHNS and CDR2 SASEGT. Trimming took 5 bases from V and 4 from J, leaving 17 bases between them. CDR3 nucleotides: TGTGCCAGCAGTCCATTTGGGGGGCTTGTAGAGACCCAGTACTTC. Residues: CASSPFGGLVETQYF.